Below, 30 T cell receptor beta chains from the same sample are listed, as sequenced in a study of shared clonotypes between healthy human individuals. The assay was immunoSEQ multiplex PCR, and TCRdb's table has in-frame clones only and misses some. The sample has about 600,000 clones; approximately 97% are singletons. The sequenced sample was naive CD4+ T cells sorted from blood. Subset reported: CD45RA+ positively selected. These receptors were collected from a woman younger than 45 in good health.

CDR3 sequence (DNA): TGTGCCAGCAGTGAGCATGGACGAGCTCAGATCGGAGGATTGGCTGAAGCTTTCTTT. This gives the protein CASSEHGRAQIGGLAEAFF. V and J are TRBV6-1 and TRBJ1-1; D ambiguous. V was pared by 3 bases and J by 6 bases, with 29 bases between. Germline-derived CDR1 and CDR2 are MNHNS and SASEGT. The CDR3 contains 19 residues.

CDR3 in amino acids: CASSLGQNTIYF. The CDR3 nucleotides are TGTGCCAGCAGCTTGGGCCAAAACACCATATATTTT. The rearrangement links TRBV7-9 to TRBJ1-3; D gene uncertain. CDR1 and CDR2 from the germline V gene are SEHNR and FQNEAQ (reference sequence). V lost 3 bases and J lost 6, with 6 bases in between. The CDR3 has 12 amino acids.

V is TRBV28 and J is TRBJ1-1, with D possibly being TRBD1 (5 bases). The CDR3 totals 14 residues. V shed 8 bases and J shed 5 bases, with 18 bases lying between them. Per germline, CDR1 MDHEN and CDR2 SYDVKM. The CDR3 bases are TGTGCCAGCGGCCGTGGAGGGGTAGGAACTGAAGCTTTCTTT. Amino acid sequence: CASGRGGVGTEAFF.

V usage is TRBV28 and J usage is TRBJ2-1, with 7 bases fitting TRBD2. CDR1 and CDR2 from the germline V gene are MDHEN and SYDVKM. The trim removed 3 bases at V and 4 bases at J, leaving 6 bases unmatched. CDR3 length: 15 amino acids. This CDR3 reads CASSFSWEGYNEQFF. The CDR3 nucleotides read TGTGCCAGCAGTTTCTCGTGGGAGGGGTACAATGAGCAGTTCTTC.

This clone was recorded a few times. The V gene is TRBV19, the J gene TRBJ1-5, with 7 positions matching TRBD1. This CDR3 has 14 residues. V gave up 5 bases and J gave up 3 bases; unmatched junction bases: 4. Germline V gene lookup returns CDR1 LNHDA and CDR2 SQIVND (reference sequence). CDR3 sequence: CASSHTGDNQPQHF. The CDR3 DNA reads as TGTGCCAGTAGTCATACAGGGGACAATCAGCCCCAGCATTTT. The entire variable domain, with the rest obtained from reference TRBV19 and TRBJ1-5, is as follows: DGGITQSPKYLFRKEGQNVTLSCEQNLNHDAMYWYRQDPGQGLRLIYYSQIVNDFQKGDIAEGYSVSREKKESFPLTVTSAQKNPTAFYLCASSHTGDNQPQHFGDGTRLSIL.

The chain joins TRBV20-1 to TRBJ1-1; possible D gene TRBD1, 6 bases. This CDR3 has 11 amino acids. V was clipped by 7 bases and J by 2 bases, with 8 bases between them. Germline values: CDR1 DFQATT, CDR2 SNEGSKA (reference sequence). The CDR3 loop is CSGRGNTEAFF. CDR3 coding DNA: TGCAGTGGCAGGGGCAACACTGAAGCTTTCTTT.

As to this clone: Compared with germline, one end of the junction differs, possibly owing to a read error. The chain links TRBV19 to TRBJ2-3; TRBD2 matches 9 bases. From germline, CDR1 is LNHDA and CDR2 SQIVND (reference sequence). The CDR3 consists of 14 residues. The DNA of the CDR3 is TGTGCCAGTAGAATAGCGGGGGTCACAGATACGCAGTATTTT. Its protein is CASRIAGVTDTQYF.

The chain carries TRBV4-2 and TRBJ2-7; TRBD1 might be the D (5 bases). In germline, CDR1 is LGHNA, CDR2 YNFKEQ. The CDR3 runs to 13 residues. V was shortened by 1 base and J by 4 bases, with 8 bases between the two germline ends. This CDR3 reads CASSQVRGYEQYF. CDR3 nucleotides: TGTGCCAGCAGCCAAGTTAGGGGTTACGAGCAGTACTTC.

The rearrangement uses TRBV10-3 and TRBJ2-3, with TRBD2 matching over 10 bases. This CDR3 comprises 14 residues. V lost 7 bases, J lost 6 bases, and 7 bases stayed unmatched. Per the germline V gene, CDR1 is ENHRY and CDR2 is SYGVKD. The CDR3 DNA sequence: TGTGCCATCATGCCAGCGGGGGGGCTGGATACGCAGTATTTT. Translation gives CAIMPAGGLDTQYF.

The count of this clone is one. The rearrangement links TRBV28 to TRBJ2-1; TRBD2 aligns across 7 bases. This CDR3 comprises 14 residues. V was clipped by 8 bases and J by 4 bases; unmatched bases: 8. Germline CDR1 MDHEN, CDR2 SYDVKM. The CDR3 spells CASYPGGGYNEQFF. CDR3 DNA sequence: TGTGCCAGCTACCCTGGGGGAGGGTACAATGAGCAGTTCTTC.

The chain links TRBV13 to TRBJ1-4; D uncertain. The CDR3 runs 13 residues. Germline CDR1 reads PRHDT; CDR2 reads FYEKMQ (reference sequence). Deletions cut 2 bases from V and 4 bases from J, with 5 bases between. The CDR3 sequence is CASSLRRNEKLFF. CDR3 in DNA: TGTGCCAGCAGCTTAAGGCGTAATGAAAAACTGTTTTTT. The full variable domain, in which reference TRBV13 and TRBJ1-4 provide the parts outside the CDR3, is AAGVIQSPRHLIKEKRETATLKCYPIPRHDTVYWYQQGPGQDPQFLISFYEKMQSDKGSIPDRFSAQQFSDYHSELNMSSLELGDSALYFCASSLRRNEKLFFGSGTQLSVL.

This clone occurred once. The chain employs TRBV19 and TRBJ2-3; D might be TRBD2 (6 bases). This CDR3 has 18 residues. Trimming stripped 0 bases from V and 2 bases from J, with 18 bases between. Germline CDR1 reads LNHDA; CDR2 reads SQIVND (reference sequence). CDR3 sequence reads: CASSIDVKPGLYTDTQYF. CDR3 sequence (DNA): TGTGCCAGTAGTATAGACGTTAAGCCGGGACTCTACACAGATACGCAGTATTTT.

This chain connects TRBV6-5 to TRBJ2-7, with D perhaps matching TRBD1 (6 bases). The CDR3 has 14 amino acids. Per germline, CDR1 MNHEY and CDR2 SVGAGI. Trimming cost V 6 bases and J 2 bases, with 14 bases left between them. The CDR3, as DNA: TGTGCCAGCAGAACCTCCCGGACAGCCTACGAGCAGTACTTC. This translates into CASRTSRTAYEQYF.

The rearrangement links TRBV28 to TRBJ2-5; 7 bases map to TRBD1. This CDR3 has 17 amino acids. Germline V lookup: CDR1 MDHEN, CDR2 SYDVKM. The V and J ends lost 4 bases and 3 bases, in that order; junction bases with no gene match: 14. The CDR3 loop reads CASSSRRSTGVKETQYF. The CDR3 nucleotides are TGTGCCAGCAGTTCCCGCCGGAGTACAGGGGTTAAAGAGACCCAGTACTTC.

The chain recombines TRBV7-9 with TRBJ2-1; a possible D gene is TRBD1 (5 bases). CDR1 is SEHNR, CDR2 FQNEAQ, per germline (reference sequence). V lost 2 bases to trimming and J lost 4 bases, with 15 bases between them. The CDR3 loop spans 16 amino acids. The CDR3 spells CASSLMSGAAYNEQFF. CDR3 coding DNA: TGTGCCAGCAGCTTAATGTCTGGGGCGGCGTACAATGAGCAGTTCTTC.

The rearrangement uses TRBV5-1 and TRBJ2-3; D might be TRBD1 (7 bases). Germline V gives CDR1 SGHRS, CDR2 YFSETQ. This CDR3 region has 12 residues. V dropped 4 bases and J dropped 6 bases, with 9 bases sitting between them. CDR3 DNA sequence: TGCGCCAGCAGCCCAGGGGGGGATACGCAGTATTTT. Protein sequence: CASSPGGDTQYF. The variable domain in full, completed from reference TRBV5-1 and TRBJ2-3, reads KAGVTQTPRYLIKTRGQQVTLSCSPISGHRSVSWYQQTPGQGLQFLFEYFSETQRNKGNFPGRFSGRQFSNSRSEMNVSTLELGDSALYLCASSPGGDTQYFGPGTRLTVL.

The chain uses TRBV28 and TRBJ2-7, with unresolved D. The V end lost 5 bases, the J end lost 1 base, and 15 bases lay between the germline ends. Germline V gene data show CDR1 as MDHEN and CDR2 as SYDVKM. The CDR3 has 15 residues. CDR3 nucleotides: TGTGCCAGCAGTCCCCTAAGCCCGGCTTCCTACGAGCAGTACTTC. It specifies CASSPLSPASYEQYF.

The chain carries TRBV5-1 and TRBJ2-1, with TRBD2 matching 7 bases. CDR1 and CDR2 (germline): SGHRS, YFSETQ. Trimming removed 4 bases from V and 6 bases from J; junction bases left unmatched: 10. The CDR3 is 15 residues long. CDR3 protein: CASSPAGLLANEQFF. CDR3 DNA sequence: TGCGCCAGCAGCCCAGCGGGACTACTCGCCAATGAGCAGTTCTTC.

This chain joins TRBV5-1 and TRBJ2-1, with 10 bases aligning to TRBD2. From germline, CDR1 is SGHRS and CDR2 YFSETQ. V lost 4 bases to trimming and J lost 7 bases; unmatched junction nucleotides: 8. The CDR3 consists of 15 residues. Here the CDR3 reads CASSPRLAGLNEQFF. In DNA, the CDR3 is TGCGCCAGCAGCCCTAGACTAGCGGGCTTGAATGAGCAGTTCTTC. The entire variable domain, with the rest obtained from reference TRBV5-1 and TRBJ2-1, is as follows: KAGVTQTPRYLIKTRGQQVTLSCSPISGHRSVSWYQQTPGQGLQFLFEYFSETQRNKGNFPGRFSGRQFSNSRSEMNVSTLELGDSALYLCASSPRLAGLNEQFFGPGTRLTVL.

V usage is TRBV19 and J usage is TRBJ2-3; 10 positions agree with TRBD1. Germline values: CDR1 LNHDA, CDR2 SQIVND (reference sequence). V was clipped by 5 bases and J by 3 bases; unmatched bases: 2. The CDR3 sequence is 14 residues long. In DNA, the CDR3 is TGTGCCAGTAGTCCGGGACAGGGGACAGATACGCAGTATTTT. Amino acids: CASSPGQGTDTQYF.

This chain uses TRBV28 with TRBJ2-3; a weak D match, TRBD2 (6 bases). This CDR3 contains 13 residues. CDR1 and CDR2 (germline): MDHEN, SYDVKM. Trimming took off 6 bases at V and 2 bases at J, with 9 bases between the two ends. The CDR3: CASRRDFTDTQYF. The CDR3 bases are TGTGCCAGCAGACGGGACTTCACAGATACGCAGTATTTT.

In its sample, this clone was seen once. This chain uses TRBV29-1 with TRBJ2-7; 8 positions match TRBD2. The CDR3 is 15 residues long. In germline, CDR1 is SQVTM, CDR2 ANQGSEA. V gave up 1 base and J gave up 4 bases; unmatched junction bases: 9. The CDR3 sequence is CSVEASGSDSYEQYF. Written as DNA, the CDR3 is TGCAGCGTTGAAGCGAGCGGGAGTGATAGTTACGAGCAGTACTTC.

The chain has TRBV2 and TRBJ2-1, with D unresolved. The germline V and J ends were trimmed by 2 bases and 3 bases, with 8 bases remaining between them. This CDR3 comprises 14 residues. The germline V gene has CDR1 SNHLY and CDR2 FYNNEI. CDR3 residues: CASSESGSYNEQFF. CDR3 DNA: TGTGCCAGCAGTGAAAGTGGTAGCTACAATGAGCAGTTCTTC. The full variable domain, with the rest looked up from reference TRBV2 and TRBJ2-1, is EPEVTQTPSHQVTQMGQEVILRCVPISNHLYFYWYRQILGQKVEFLVSFYNNEISEKSEIFDDQFSVERPDGSNFTLKIRSTKLEDSAMYFCASSESGSYNEQFFGPGTRLTVL.

The genes are TRBV6-5 and TRBJ1-1; D possibly corresponds to TRBD1 (5 bases). Trimming shortened V by 3 bases and J by 1 base, and 15 bases separated the two germline ends. The germline CDR1 and CDR2 sequences are MNHEY and SVGAGI. CDR3 length equals 16 residues. CDR3 sequence (DNA): TGTGCCAGCAGTTATAGCGTCGGGGCGGGGAACACTGAAGCTTTCTTT. Its protein product is CASSYSVGAGNTEAFF.

The CDR3 loop is CASSLSRDRRKYF. The CDR3 region has the DNA TGTGCCAGCAGCTTAAGCCGGGACAGGAGGAAGTATTTT. The V call is TRBV7-9, the J call TRBJ2-3; TRBD1 matches at 8 bases. With 2 bases clipped from V and 13 bases from J, the junction kept 8 bases outside the gene matches. Germline lookup yields CDR1 SEHNR and CDR2 FQNEAQ (reference sequence). The CDR3 sequence is 13 residues long.

The J gene is TRBJ2-7, the V gene TRBV5-1; D not resolved. The CDR3 sequence is 13 residues long. With 0 bases removed from V and 3 bases from J, the gap between germline ends came to 7 bases. Germline lookup yields CDR1 SGHRS and CDR2 YFSETQ. The CDR3 nucleotides are TGCGCCAGCAGCTTGGACAGAGTCTACGAGCAGTACTTC. Amino acid sequence: CASSLDRVYEQYF.

This chain links TRBV10-3 with TRBJ2-3, with 12 bases aligning to TRBD2. Unmatched junction bases numbered 5, after V lost 10 bases and J lost 3 bases. This CDR3 has 14 residues. CDR1 ENHRY and CDR2 SYGVKD come from the germline V gene. CDR3 loop: CATSGRAGTDTQYF. As DNA, the CDR3 is TGTGCCACTAGCGGGAGGGCTGGAACAGATACGCAGTATTTT.

The chain is built from TRBV2 and TRBJ1-5; D may be TRBD1 (5 bases). The germline gives CDR1 SNHLY, CDR2 FYNNEI. The CDR3 consists of 15 residues. The V and J ends lost 5 bases and 6 bases respectively, with 17 bases between them. The CDR3: CASSSSGSRRQPQHF. CDR3 bases: TGTGCCAGCAGTTCATCAGGGAGCCGGCGTCAGCCCCAGCATTTT.

V gene TRBV19 combines with J gene TRBJ2-6; the D is unclear. Trimming took 3 bases from V and 0 from J, leaving 12 bases between them. The CDR3 has 17 amino acids. Germline lookup yields CDR1 LNHDA and CDR2 SQIVND (reference sequence). In DNA, the CDR3 is TGTGCCAGTAGTATCCCCGACACTTTCTCTGGGGCCAACGTCCTGACTTTC. Its translation: CASSIPDTFSGANVLTF.

This sequence joins TRBV28 and TRBJ1-3; a weak D match, TRBD1 (5 bases). In germline, CDR1 is MDHEN, CDR2 SYDVKM. The CDR3 runs to 14 residues. With 5 bases removed from V and 0 bases from J, the gap between germline ends came to 8 bases. The DNA of the CDR3 is TGTGCCAGCAGTCGACAGCGCTCTGGAAACACCATATATTTT. Translated: CASSRQRSGNTIYF.